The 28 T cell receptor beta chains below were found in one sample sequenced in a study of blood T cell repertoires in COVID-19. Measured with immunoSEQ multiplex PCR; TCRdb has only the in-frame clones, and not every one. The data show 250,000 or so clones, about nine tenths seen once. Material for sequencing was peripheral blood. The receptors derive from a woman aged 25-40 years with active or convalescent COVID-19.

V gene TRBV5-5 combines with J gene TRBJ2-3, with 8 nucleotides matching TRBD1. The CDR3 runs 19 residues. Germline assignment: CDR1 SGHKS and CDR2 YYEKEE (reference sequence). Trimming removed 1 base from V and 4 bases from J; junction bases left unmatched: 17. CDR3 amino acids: CASSLIAGQGPASADTQYF. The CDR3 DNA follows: TGTGCCAGCAGCTTGATTGCAGGACAGGGTCCAGCGAGCGCAGATACGCAGTATTTT. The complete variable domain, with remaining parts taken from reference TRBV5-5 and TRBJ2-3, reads DAGVTQSPTHLIKTRGQQVTLRCSPISGHKSVSWYQQVLGQGPQFIFQYYEKEERGRGNFPDRFSARQFPNYSSELNVNALLLGDSALYLCASSLIAGQGPASADTQYFGPGTRLTVL.

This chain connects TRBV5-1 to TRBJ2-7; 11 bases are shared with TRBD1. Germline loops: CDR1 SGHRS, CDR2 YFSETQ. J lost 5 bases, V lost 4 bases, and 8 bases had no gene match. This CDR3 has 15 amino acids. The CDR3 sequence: CASSLWTGGGDEQYF. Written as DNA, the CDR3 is TGCGCCAGCAGCCTCTGGACAGGGGGCGGCGACGAGCAGTACTTC. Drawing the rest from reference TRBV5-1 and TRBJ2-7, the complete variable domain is KAGVTQTPRYLIKTRGQQVTLSCSPISGHRSVSWYQQTPGQGLQFLFEYFSETQRNKGNFPGRFSGRQFSNSRSEMNVSTLELGDSALYLCASSLWTGGGDEQYFGPGTRLTVT.

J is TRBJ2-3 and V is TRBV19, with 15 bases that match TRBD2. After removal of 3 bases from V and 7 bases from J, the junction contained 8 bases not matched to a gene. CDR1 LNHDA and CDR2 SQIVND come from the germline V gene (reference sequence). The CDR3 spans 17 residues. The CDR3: CASSIFWTSGGENTQYF. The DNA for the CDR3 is TGTGCCAGTAGTATTTTCTGGACTAGCGGGGGGGAAAATACGCAGTATTTT.

The CDR3 is CAGPSGGADSSYNEQFF. CDR3 in DNA: TGTGCCGGCCCTAGCGGGGGGGCCGATAGCTCCTACAATGAGCAGTTCTTC. The gene calls are TRBV2 and TRBJ2-1; TRBD2 aligns across 12 bases. Germline assignment: CDR1 SNHLY and CDR2 FYNNEI. The CDR3 length is 17 residues. V lost 11 bases and J lost 0; bases outside the gene matches: 11.

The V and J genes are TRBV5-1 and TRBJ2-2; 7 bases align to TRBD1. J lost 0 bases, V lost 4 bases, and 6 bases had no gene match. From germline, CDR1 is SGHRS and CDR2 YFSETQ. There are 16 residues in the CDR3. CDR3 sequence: CASSLPGTANTGELFF. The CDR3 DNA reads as TGCGCCAGCAGCCTCCCCGGGACAGCGAACACCGGGGAGCTGTTTTTT. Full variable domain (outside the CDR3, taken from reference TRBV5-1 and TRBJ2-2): KAGVTQTPRYLIKTRGQQVTLSCSPISGHRSVSWYQQTPGQGLQFLFEYFSETQRNKGNFPGRFSGRQFSNSRSEMNVSTLELGDSALYLCASSLPGTANTGELFFGEGSRLTVL.

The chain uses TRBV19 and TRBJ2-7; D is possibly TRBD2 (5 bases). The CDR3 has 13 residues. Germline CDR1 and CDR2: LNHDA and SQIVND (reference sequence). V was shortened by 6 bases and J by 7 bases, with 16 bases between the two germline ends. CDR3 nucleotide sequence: TGTGCCAGTAGCCCCGAGTGGACGGGGGAGCAGTACTTC. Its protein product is CASSPEWTGEQYF.

CDR3 DNA: TGTGCCAGCAGTTTAACCGGGACTCAGTACACAGATACGCAGTATTTT. Translated, it gives CASSLTGTQYTDTQYF. This chain joins TRBV27 and TRBJ2-3, with D possibly matching TRBD2 (6 bases). The V end was cut by 2 bases, the J end by 2 bases, with 14 bases between. Per germline, CDR1 MNHEY and CDR2 SMNVEV (reference sequence). The CDR3 length is 16 residues.

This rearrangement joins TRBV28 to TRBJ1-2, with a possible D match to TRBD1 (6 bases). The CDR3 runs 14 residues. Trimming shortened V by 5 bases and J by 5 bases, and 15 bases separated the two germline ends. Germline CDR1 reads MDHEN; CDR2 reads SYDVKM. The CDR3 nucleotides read TGTGCCAGCAGTCCCCGGGACATCGAGTATGGCTACACCTTC. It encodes CASSPRDIEYGYTF.

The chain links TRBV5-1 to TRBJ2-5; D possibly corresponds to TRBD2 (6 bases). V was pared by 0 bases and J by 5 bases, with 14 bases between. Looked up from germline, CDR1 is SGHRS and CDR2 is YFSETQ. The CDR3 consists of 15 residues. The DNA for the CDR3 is TGCGCCAGCAGCTTGGCCGGGTTAGGAGGGGAGACCCAGTACTTC. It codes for CASSLAGLGGETQYF.

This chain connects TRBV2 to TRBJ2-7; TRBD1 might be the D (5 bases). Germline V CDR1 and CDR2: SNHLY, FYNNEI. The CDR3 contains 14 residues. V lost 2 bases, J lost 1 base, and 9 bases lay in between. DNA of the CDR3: TGTGCCAGCAGTGAACAGGGTGGGTCCTACGAGCAGTACTTC. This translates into CASSEQGGSYEQYF.

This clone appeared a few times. DNA of the CDR3: TGTGCCAGCACCACAAGGAGGGGTTTCACCGGGGAGCTGTTTTTT. As protein: CASTTRRGFTGELFF. The chain combines TRBV28 with TRBJ2-2; D is possibly TRBD2 (6 bases). Trimming stripped 7 bases from V and 4 bases from J, with 16 bases between. Germline V gene sequence: CDR1 MDHEN, CDR2 SYDVKM. The CDR3 contains 15 residues.

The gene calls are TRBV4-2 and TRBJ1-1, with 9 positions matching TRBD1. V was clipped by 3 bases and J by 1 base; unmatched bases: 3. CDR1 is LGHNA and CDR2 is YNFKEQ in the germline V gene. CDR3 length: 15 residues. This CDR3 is CASSQPGQGNTEAFF. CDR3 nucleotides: TGTGCCAGCAGCCAGCCGGGACAGGGGAACACTGAAGCTTTCTTT.

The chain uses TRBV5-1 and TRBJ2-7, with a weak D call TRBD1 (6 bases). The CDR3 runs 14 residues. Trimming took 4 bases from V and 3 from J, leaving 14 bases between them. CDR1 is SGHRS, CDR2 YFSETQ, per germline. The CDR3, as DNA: TGCGCCAGCAGCGGAACAGGGTTGAACTACGAGCAGTACTTC. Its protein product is CASSGTGLNYEQYF. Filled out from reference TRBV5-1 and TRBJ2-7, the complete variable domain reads KAGVTQTPRYLIKTRGQQVTLSCSPISGHRSVSWYQQTPGQGLQFLFEYFSETQRNKGNFPGRFSGRQFSNSRSEMNVSTLELGDSALYLCASSGTGLNYEQYFGPGTRLTVT.

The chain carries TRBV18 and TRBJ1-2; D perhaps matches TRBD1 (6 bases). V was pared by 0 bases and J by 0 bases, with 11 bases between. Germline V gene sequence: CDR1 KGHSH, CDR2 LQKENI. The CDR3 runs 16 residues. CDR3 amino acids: CASSPPGDRSNYGYTF. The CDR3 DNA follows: TGTGCCAGCTCACCACCTGGAGACAGGTCTAACTATGGCTACACCTTC.

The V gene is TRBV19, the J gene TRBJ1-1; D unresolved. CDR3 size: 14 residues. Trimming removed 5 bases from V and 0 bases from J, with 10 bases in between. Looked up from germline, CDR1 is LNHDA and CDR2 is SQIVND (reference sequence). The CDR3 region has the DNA TGTGCCAGTAGTCTAGGGTCTATGAACACTGAAGCTTTCTTT. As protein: CASSLGSMNTEAFF.

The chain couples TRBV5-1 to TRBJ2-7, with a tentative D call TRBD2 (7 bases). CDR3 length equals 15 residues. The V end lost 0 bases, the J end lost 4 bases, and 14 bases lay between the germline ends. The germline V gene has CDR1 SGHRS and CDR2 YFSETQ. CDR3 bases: TGCGCCAGCAGCTTGGATTCGGGGGGCCGTTACGAGCAGTACTTC. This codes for CASSLDSGGRYEQYF. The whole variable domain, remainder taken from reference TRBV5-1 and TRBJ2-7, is KAGVTQTPRYLIKTRGQQVTLSCSPISGHRSVSWYQQTPGQGLQFLFEYFSETQRNKGNFPGRFSGRQFSNSRSEMNVSTLELGDSALYLCASSLDSGGRYEQYFGPGTRLTVT.

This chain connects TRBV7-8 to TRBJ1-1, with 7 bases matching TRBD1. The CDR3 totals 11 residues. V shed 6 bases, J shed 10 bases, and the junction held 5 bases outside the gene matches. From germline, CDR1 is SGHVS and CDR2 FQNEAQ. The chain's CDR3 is CASRSQGGAFF. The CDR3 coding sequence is TGTGCCAGCAGATCCCAGGGGGGAGCTTTCTTT.

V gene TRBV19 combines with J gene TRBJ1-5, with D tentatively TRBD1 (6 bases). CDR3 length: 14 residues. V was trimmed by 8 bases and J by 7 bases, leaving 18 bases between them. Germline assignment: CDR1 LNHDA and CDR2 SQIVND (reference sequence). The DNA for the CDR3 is TGTGCCAGTTATGGGTCAGGGGACGGCCAGCCCCAGCATTTT. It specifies CASYGSGDGQPQHF.

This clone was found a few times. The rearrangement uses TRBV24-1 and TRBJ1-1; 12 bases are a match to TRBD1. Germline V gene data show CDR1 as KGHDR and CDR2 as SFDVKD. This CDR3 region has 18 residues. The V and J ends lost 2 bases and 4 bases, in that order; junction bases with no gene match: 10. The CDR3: CATSDSTGTGGWGTEAFF. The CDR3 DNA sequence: TGTGCCACCAGTGATTCTACCGGGACAGGGGGCTGGGGCACTGAAGCTTTCTTT.

Written as DNA, the CDR3 is TGCAGCGTTGAAGATCAGGGGACTAGCGAGCAGTACTTC. Its protein is CSVEDQGTSEQYF. V gene TRBV29-1 combines with J gene TRBJ2-7; 8 nucleotides line up with TRBD2. The CDR3 runs 13 residues. Germline V gene lookup returns CDR1 SQVTM and CDR2 ANQGSEA. V shed 0 bases and J 6 bases; nucleotides not matched to a gene: 4.

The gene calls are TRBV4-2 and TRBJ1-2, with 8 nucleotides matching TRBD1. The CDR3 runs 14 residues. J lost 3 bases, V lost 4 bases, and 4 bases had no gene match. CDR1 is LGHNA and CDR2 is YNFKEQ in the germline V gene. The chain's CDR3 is CASSPGQGDYGYTF. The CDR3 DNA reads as TGTGCCAGCAGCCCAGGACAGGGTGACTATGGCTACACCTTC.

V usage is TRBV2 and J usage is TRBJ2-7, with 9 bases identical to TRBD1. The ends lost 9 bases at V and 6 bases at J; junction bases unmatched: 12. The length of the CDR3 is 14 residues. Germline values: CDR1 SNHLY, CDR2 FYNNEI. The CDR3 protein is CARNLGTGSGEQYF. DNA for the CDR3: TGTGCCAGAAACCTTGGGACAGGGTCTGGCGAGCAGTACTTC.

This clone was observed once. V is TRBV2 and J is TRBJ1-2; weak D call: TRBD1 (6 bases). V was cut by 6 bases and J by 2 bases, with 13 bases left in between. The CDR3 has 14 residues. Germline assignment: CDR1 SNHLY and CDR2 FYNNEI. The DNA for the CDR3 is TGTGCCAGCAGCGAATCCACAGGGAACTATGGCTACACCTTC. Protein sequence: CASSESTGNYGYTF.

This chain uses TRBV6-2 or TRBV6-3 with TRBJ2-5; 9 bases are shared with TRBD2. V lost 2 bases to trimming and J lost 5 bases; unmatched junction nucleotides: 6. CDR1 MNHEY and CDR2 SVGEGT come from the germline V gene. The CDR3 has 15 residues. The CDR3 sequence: CASSYRGGVRETQYF. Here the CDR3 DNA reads TGTGCCAGCAGTTACCGCGGGGGGGTTCGGGAGACCCAGTACTTC.

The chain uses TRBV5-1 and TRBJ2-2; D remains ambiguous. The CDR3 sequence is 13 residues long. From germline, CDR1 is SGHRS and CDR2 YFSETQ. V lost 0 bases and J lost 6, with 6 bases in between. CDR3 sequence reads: CASSLVVAGELFF. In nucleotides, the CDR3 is TGCGCCAGCAGCTTGGTAGTAGCCGGGGAGCTGTTTTTT.

CDR3 loop: CASKRTSFTGELFF. For the CDR3, the DNA is TGTGCCAGCAAGAGGACTAGCTTTACCGGGGAGCTGTTTTTT. V is TRBV7-2 and J is TRBJ2-2, with TRBD2 matching over 8 bases. The CDR3 spans 14 residues. J lost 5 bases, V lost 7 bases, and 6 bases had no gene match. Germline loops: CDR1 SGHTA, CDR2 FQGNSA.

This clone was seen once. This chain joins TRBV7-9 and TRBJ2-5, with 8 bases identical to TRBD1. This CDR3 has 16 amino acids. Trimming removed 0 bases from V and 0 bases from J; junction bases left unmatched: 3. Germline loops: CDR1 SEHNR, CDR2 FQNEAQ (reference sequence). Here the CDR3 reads CASSLAGTGDQETQYF. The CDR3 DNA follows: TGTGCCAGCAGCTTAGCGGGGACAGGAGACCAAGAGACCCAGTACTTC.

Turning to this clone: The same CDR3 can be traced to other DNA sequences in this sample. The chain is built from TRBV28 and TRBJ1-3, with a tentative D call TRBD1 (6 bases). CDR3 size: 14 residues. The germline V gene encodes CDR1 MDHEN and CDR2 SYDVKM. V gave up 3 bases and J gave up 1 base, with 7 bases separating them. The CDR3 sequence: CASSFRGSGNTIYF. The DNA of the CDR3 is TGTGCCAGCAGTTTCAGGGGTTCTGGAAACACCATATATTTT.